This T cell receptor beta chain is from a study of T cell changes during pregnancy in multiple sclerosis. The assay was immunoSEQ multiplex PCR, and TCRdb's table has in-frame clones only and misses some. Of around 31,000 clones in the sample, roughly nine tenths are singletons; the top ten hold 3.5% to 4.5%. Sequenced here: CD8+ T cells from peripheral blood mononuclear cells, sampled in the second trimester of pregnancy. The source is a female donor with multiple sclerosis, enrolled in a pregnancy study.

The CDR3 nucleotides are TGTGCCAGTAGTATAGGGACAGGGGGCCGTATACGCAATGAGCAGTTCTTC. As protein: CASSIGTGGRIRNEQFF. This sequence joins TRBV19 and TRBJ2-1; 11 bases are shared with TRBD1. Germline-derived CDR1 and CDR2 are LNHDA and SQIVND (reference sequence). The V and J ends lost 1 base and 6 bases, in that order; junction bases with no gene match: 8. The CDR3 has 17 residues.